Reported below is one TCR beta chain. It lacks a known antigen. One base away there is no much larger clone; base qualities are not given. Its CDR3 holds 14 amino acids, cysteine through phenylalanine. The entry retains the CDR3 DNA only, 42 bases that are in frame from base 1. Taken from the germline V gene, the CDR1 and CDR2 loops are MNHEY and SVGAGI. V is shortened by 8 bases, J by 5 bases, and the region joining them spans 18 bases. The library was produced with the immunoSEQ multiplex PCR assay. Imported from immuneACCESS, the table was reduced by TCRdb to in-frame sequences with V and J called. These copies leave out some clones; in studies compared against another copy, an unresolved V gene accounts for under half, and the cause of the remainder is not known. Within this sample are 34,000 or so clones, with 88% of them counted one time only. The ten biggest clones cover approximately 6.4% of the sample.

This entry belongs to a study of PD-1 and CTLA-4 blockade in melanoma (TCRdb year 2021). Notes on the research overall: In patients with melanoma, the researchers looked at the effects of CTLA-4 blockade versus PD-1 blockade on the CD8 T cell response that was melanoma-reactive.

The clonotype was recovered from a human donor with melanoma. The chain was built from TRBV6-5 and TRBJ1-1; no confident D gene assignment can be made. Sequencing used CD8+ T cells from peripheral blood, obtained from a patient given anti-PD-1 treatment. The nucleotide sequence reads as follows: TGTGCCAGCTTAGTATCAGCGGGGTCAACTGAAGCTTTCTTT. Protein translation: CASLVSAGSTEAFF.